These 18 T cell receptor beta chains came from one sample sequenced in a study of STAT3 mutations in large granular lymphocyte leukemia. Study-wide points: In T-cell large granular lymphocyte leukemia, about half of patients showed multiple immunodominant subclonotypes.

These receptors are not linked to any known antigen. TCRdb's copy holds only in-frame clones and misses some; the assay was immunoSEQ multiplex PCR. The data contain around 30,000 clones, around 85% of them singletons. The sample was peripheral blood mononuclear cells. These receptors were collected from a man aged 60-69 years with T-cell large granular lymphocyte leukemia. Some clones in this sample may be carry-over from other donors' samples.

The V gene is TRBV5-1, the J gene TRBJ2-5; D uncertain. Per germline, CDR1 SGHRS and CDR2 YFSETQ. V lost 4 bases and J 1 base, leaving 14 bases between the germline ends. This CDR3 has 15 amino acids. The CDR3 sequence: CASSASDWPQETQYF. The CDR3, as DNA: TGCGCCAGCAGCGCCTCCGACTGGCCCCAAGAGACCCAGTACTTC.

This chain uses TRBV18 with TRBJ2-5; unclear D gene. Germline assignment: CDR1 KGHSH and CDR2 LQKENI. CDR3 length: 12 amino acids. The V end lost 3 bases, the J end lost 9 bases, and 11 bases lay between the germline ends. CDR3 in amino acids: CASSPGFSAQYF. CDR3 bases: TGTGCCAGCTCACCCGGTTTTTCGGCCCAGTACTTC.

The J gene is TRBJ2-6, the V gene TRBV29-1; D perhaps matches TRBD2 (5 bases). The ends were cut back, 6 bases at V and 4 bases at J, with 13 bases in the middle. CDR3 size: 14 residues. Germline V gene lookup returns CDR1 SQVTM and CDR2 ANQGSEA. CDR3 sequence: CSVGREPGANVLTF. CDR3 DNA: TGCAGCGTGGGCCGGGAACCGGGGGCCAACGTCCTGACTTTC.

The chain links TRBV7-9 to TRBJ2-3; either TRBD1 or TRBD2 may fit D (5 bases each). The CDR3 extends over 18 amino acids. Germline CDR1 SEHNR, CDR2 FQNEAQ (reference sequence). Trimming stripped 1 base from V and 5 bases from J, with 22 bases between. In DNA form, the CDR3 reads TGTGCCAGCAGCTTAGAAGGGTTGCCGGGGCCGCGCGGAGATACGCAGTATTTT. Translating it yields CASSLEGLPGPRGDTQYF.

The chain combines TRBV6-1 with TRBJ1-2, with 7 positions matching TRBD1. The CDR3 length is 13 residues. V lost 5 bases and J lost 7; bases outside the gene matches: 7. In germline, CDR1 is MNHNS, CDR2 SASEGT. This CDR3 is CASSLDRVGGYTF. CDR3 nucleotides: TGTGCCAGCAGTTTAGACAGGGTCGGTGGCTACACCTTC.

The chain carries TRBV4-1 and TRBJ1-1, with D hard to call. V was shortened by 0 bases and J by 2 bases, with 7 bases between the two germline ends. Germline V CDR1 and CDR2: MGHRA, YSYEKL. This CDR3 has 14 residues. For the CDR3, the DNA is TGCGCCAGCAGCCAAGATGGGGTAAACACTGAAGCTTTCTTT. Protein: CASSQDGVNTEAFF.

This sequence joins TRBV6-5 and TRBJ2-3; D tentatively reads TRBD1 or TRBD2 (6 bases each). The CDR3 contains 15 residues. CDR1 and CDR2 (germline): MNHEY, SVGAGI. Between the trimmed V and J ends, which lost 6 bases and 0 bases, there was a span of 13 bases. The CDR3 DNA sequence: TGTGCCAGCAGCATGTCGGGGGCTAGCACAGATACGCAGTATTTT. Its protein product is CASSMSGASTDTQYF.

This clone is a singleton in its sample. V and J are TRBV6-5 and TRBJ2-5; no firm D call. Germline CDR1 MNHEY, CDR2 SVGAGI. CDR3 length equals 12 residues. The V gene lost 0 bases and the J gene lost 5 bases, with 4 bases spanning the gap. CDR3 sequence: CASSYSSETQYF. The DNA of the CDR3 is TGTGCCAGCAGTTACTCGAGCGAGACCCAGTACTTC.

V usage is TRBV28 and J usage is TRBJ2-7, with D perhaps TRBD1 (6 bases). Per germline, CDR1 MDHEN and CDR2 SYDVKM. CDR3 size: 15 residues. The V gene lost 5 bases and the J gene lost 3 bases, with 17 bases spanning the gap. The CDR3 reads CASSGGTGYLYEQYF. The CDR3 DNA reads TGTGCCAGCAGTGGGGGAACAGGGTATCTCTACGAGCAGTACTTC.

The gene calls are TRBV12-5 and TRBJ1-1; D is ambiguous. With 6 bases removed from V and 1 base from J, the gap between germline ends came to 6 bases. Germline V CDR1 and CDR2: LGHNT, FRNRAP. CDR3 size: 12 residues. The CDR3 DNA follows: TGTGCTAGTGGACAGCCGAACACTGAAGCTTTCTTT. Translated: CASGQPNTEAFF. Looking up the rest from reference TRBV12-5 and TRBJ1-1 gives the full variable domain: DARVTQTPRHKVTEMGQEVTMRCQPILGHNTVFWYRQTMMQGLELLAYFRNRAPLDDSGMPKDRFSAEMPDATLATLKIQPSEPRDSAVYFCASGQPNTEAFFGQGTRLTVV.

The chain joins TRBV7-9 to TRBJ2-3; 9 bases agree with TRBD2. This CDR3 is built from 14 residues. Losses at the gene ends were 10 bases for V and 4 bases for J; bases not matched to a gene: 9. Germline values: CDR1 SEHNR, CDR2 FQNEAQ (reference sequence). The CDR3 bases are TGTGCCATCCCTAGCGGGAATGTCGCAGATACGCAGTATTTT. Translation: CAIPSGNVADTQYF.

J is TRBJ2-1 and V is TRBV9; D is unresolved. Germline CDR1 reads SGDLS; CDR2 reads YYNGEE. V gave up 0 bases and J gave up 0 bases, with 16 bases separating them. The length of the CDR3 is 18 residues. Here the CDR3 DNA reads TGTGCCAGCAGCGTAGGATCGCCTTCAGGTGACTCCTACAATGAGCAGTTCTTC. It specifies CASSVGSPSGDSYNEQFF. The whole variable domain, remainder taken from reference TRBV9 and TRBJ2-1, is DSGVTQTPKHLITATGQRVTLRCSPRSGDLSVYWYQQSLDQGLQFLIQYYNGEERAKGNILERFSAQQFPDLHSELNLSSLELGDSALYFCASSVGSPSGDSYNEQFFGPGTRLTVL.

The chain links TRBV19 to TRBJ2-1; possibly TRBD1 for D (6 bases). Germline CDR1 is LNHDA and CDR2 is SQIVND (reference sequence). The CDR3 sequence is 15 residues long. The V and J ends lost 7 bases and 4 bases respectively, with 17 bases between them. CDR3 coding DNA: TGTGCCAGTACCTCGGGACACACGACGTACAATGAGCAGTTCTTC. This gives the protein CASTSGHTTYNEQFF.

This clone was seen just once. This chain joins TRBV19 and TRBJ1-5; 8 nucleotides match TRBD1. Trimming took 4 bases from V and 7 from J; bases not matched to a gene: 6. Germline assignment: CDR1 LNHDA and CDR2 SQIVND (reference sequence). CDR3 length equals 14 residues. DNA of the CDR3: TGTGCCAGTAGTACAAGGACAGGGCGCCAGCCCCAGCATTTT. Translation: CASSTRTGRQPQHF.

CDR3 bases: TGCGCCAGCAGCCCACAGGATCTCTCTGGGGCCAACGTCCTGACTTTC. Translation gives CASSPQDLSGANVLTF. This chain connects TRBV4-1 to TRBJ2-6, with D tentatively TRBD1 (5 bases). The germline CDR1 and CDR2 sequences are MGHRA and YSYEKL. Trimming removed 4 bases from V and 0 bases from J, with 10 bases in between. The CDR3 length is 16 residues.

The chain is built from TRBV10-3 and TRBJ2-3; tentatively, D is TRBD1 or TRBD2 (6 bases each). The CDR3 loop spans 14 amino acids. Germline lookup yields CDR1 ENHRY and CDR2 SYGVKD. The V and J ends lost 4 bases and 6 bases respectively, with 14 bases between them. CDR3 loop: CAISVEQGLDTQYF. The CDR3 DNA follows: TGTGCCATCAGTGTTGAACAGGGACTGGATACGCAGTATTTT.

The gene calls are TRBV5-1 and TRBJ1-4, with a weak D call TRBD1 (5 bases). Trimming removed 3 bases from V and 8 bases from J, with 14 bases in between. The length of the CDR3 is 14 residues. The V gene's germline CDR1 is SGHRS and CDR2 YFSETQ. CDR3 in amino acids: CASSWSGGEEKLFF. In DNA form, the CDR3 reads TGCGCCAGCAGCTGGAGTGGGGGAGAGGAAAAACTGTTTTTT.

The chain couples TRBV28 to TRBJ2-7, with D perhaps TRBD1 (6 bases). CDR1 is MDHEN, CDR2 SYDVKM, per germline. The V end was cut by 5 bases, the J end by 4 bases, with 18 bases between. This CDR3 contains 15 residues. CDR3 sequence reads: CASSPSPGTRYEQYF. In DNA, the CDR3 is TGTGCCAGCAGTCCTTCCCCCGGGACACGGTACGAGCAGTACTTC.